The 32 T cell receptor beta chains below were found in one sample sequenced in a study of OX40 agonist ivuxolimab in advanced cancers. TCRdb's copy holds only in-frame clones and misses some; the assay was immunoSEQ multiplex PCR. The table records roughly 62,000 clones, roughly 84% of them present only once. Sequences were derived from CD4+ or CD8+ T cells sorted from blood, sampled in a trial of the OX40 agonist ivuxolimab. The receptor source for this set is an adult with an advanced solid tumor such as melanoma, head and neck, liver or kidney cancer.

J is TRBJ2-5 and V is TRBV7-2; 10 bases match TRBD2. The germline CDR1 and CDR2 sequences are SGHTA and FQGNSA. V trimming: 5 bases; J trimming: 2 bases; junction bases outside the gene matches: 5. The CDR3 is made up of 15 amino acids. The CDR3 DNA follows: TGTGCCAGCAGCAAGGGACTAGCGACGCAAGAGACCCAGTACTTC. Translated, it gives CASSKGLATQETQYF.

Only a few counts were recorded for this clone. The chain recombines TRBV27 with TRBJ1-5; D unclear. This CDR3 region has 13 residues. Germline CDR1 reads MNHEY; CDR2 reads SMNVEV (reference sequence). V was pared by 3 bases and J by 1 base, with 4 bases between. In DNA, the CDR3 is TGTGCCAGCAGTTTCAAGAGCAATCAGCCCCAGCATTTT. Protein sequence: CASSFKSNQPQHF.

In nucleotides, the CDR3 is TGTGCCAGCAGCTTGGGGATCAGGGGCAGCACGTATAATTCACCCCTCCACTTT. Translated: CASSLGIRGSTYNSPLHF. V is TRBV11-2 and J is TRBJ1-6; TRBD1 might be the D (6 bases). Germline V gene data show CDR1 as SGHAT and CDR2 as FQNNGV. The ends were cut back, 3 bases at V and 4 bases at J, with 19 bases in the middle. This CDR3 has 18 amino acids.

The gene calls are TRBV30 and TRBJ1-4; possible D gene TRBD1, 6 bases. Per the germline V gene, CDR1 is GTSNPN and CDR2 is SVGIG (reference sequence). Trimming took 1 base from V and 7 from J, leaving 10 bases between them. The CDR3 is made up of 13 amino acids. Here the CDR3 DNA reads TGTGCCTGGAGTGGGACAGAGGGTGAAAAACTGTTTTTT. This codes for CAWSGTEGEKLFF.

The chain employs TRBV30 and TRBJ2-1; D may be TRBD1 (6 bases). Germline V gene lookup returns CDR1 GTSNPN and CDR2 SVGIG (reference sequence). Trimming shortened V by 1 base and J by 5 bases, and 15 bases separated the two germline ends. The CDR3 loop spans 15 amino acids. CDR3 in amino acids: CAWSGGPRSHNEQFF. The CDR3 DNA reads TGTGCCTGGAGTGGGGGGCCCCGGTCGCACAATGAGCAGTTCTTC.

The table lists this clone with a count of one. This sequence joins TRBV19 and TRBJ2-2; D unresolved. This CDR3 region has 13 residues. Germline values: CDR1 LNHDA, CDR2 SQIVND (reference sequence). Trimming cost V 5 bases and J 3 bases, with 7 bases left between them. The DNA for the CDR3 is TGTGCCAGTAGTGCGGCTTACACCGGGGAGCTGTTTTTT. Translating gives CASSAAYTGELFF.

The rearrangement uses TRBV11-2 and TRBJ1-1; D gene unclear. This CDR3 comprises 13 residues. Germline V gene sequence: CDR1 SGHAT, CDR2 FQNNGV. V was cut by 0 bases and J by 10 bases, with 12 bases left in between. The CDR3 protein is CASSLEIGRGAFF. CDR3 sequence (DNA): TGTGCCAGCAGCTTAGAGATCGGTCGGGGAGCTTTCTTT. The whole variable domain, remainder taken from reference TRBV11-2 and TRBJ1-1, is EAGVAQSPRYKIIEKRQSVAFWCNPISGHATLYWYQQILGQGPKLLIQFQNNGVVDDSQLPKDRFSAERLKGVDSTLKIQPAKLEDSAVYLCASSLEIGRGAFFGQGTRLTVV.

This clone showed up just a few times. CDR3 residues: CASSHPRLISGNTIYF. In DNA form, the CDR3 reads TGCGCCAGCAGCCACCCTAGACTGATCTCTGGAAACACCATATATTTT. The chain combines TRBV4-1 with TRBJ1-3; D not resolved. The CDR3 totals 16 residues. The germline CDR1 and CDR2 sequences are MGHRA and YSYEKL. V gave up 3 bases and J gave up 0 bases, with 12 bases separating them.

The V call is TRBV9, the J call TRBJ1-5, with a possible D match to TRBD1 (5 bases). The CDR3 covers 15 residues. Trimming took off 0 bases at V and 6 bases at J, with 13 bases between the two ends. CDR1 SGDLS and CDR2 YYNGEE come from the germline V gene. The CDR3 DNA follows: TGTGCCAGCAGCGTAGCCGGAGGGGACGGTCAGCCCCAGCATTTT. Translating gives CASSVAGGDGQPQHF.

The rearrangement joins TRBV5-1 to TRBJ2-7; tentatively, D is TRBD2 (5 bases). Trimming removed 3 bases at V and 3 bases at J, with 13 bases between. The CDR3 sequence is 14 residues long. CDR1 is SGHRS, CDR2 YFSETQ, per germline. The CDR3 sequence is CASSSGDQLYEQYF. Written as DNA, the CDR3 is TGCGCCAGCAGCTCCGGGGATCAACTCTACGAGCAGTACTTC.

CDR3 amino acids: CASTNLGPPGSYNEQFF. The CDR3 nucleotides are TGTGCCAGCACCAATTTAGGCCCCCCTGGCAGCTACAATGAGCAGTTCTTC. V usage is TRBV7-9 and J usage is TRBJ2-1; D remains unclear. The CDR3 is 17 amino acids. CDR1 is SEHNR, CDR2 FQNEAQ, per germline (reference sequence). V gave up 7 bases and J gave up 3 bases, with 22 bases separating them.

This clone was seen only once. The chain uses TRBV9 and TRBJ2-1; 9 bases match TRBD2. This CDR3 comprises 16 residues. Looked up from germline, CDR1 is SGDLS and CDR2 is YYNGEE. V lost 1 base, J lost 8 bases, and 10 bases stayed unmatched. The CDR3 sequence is CASSVTGTSPADEQFF. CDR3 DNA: TGTGCCAGCAGCGTAACCGGGACTAGCCCCGCAGATGAGCAGTTCTTC. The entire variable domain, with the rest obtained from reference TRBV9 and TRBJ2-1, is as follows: DSGVTQTPKHLITATGQRVTLRCSPRSGDLSVYWYQQSLDQGLQFLIQYYNGEERAKGNILERFSAQQFPDLHSELNLSSLELGDSALYFCASSVTGTSPADEQFFGPGTRLTVL.

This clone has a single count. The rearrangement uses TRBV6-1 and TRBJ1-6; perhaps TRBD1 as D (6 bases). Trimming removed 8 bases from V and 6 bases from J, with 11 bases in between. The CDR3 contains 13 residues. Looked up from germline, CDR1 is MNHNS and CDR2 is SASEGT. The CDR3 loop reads CASAAGANSPLHF. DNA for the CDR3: TGTGCCAGCGCAGCAGGGGCTAATTCACCCCTCCACTTT.

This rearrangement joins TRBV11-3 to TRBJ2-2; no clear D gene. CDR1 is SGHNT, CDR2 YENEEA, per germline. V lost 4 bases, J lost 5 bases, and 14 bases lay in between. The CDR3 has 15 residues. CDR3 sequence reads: CASSSLGTETGELFF. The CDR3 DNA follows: TGTGCCAGCAGCTCCCTAGGTACCGAGACCGGGGAGCTGTTTTTT. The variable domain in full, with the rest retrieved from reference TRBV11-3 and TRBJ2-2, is EAGVVQSPRYKIIEKKQPVAFWCNPISGHNTLYWYLQNLGQGPELLIRYENEEAVDDSQLPKDRFSAERLKGVDSTLKIQPAELGDSAVYLCASSSLGTETGELFFGEGSRLTVL.

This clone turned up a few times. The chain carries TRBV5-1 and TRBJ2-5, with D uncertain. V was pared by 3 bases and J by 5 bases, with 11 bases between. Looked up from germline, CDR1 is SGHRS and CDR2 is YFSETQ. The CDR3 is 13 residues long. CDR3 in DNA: TGCGCCAGCAGCTCCGGGCCCGATGAGACCCAGTACTTC. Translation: CASSSGPDETQYF.

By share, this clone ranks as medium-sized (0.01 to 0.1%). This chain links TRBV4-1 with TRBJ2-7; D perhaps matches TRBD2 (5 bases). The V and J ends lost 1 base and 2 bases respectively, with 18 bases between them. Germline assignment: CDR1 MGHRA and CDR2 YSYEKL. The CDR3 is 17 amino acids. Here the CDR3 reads CASSQGGLSGWAYEQYF. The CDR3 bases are TGCGCCAGCAGCCAAGGCGGGCTCAGCGGTTGGGCCTACGAGCAGTACTTC.

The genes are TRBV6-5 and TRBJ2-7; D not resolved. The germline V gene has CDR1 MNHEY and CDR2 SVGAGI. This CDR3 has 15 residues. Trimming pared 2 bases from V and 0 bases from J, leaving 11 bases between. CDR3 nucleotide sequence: TGTGCCAGCAGTTACGGACGGAGAAGCTCCTACGAGCAGTACTTC. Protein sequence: CASSYGRRSSYEQYF.

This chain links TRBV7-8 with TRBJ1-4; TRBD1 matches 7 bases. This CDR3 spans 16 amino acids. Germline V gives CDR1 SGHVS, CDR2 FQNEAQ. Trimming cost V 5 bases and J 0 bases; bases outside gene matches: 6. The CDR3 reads CASSPDRFATNEKLFF. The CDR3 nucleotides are TGTGCCAGCAGCCCGGACAGGTTCGCAACTAATGAAAAACTGTTTTTT.

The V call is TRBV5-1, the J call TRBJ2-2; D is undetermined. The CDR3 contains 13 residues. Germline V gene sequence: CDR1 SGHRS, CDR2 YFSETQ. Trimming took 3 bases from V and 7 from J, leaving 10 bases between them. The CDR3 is CASSYQGVGELFF. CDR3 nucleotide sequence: TGCGCCAGCAGCTACCAAGGTGTCGGGGAGCTGTTTTTT.

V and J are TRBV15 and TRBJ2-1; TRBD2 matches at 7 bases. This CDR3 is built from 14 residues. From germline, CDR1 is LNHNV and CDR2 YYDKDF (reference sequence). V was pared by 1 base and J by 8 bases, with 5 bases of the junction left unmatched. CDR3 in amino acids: CATSRASSGDEQFF. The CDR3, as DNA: TGTGCCACCAGCAGAGCCTCTAGCGGCGATGAGCAGTTCTTC.

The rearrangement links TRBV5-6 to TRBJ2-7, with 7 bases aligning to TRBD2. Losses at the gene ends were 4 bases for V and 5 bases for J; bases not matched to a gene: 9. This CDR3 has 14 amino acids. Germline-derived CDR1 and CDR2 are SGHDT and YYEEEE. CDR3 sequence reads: CASSRIGGSHEQYF. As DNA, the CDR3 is TGTGCCAGCAGCAGGATCGGGGGGTCCCACGAGCAGTACTTC.

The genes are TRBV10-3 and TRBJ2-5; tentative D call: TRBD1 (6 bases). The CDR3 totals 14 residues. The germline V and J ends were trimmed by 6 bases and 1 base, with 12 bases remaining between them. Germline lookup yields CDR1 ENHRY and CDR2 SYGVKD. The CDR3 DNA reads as TGTGCCATCAGGGAGGACAGATCCCAAGAGACCCAGTACTTC. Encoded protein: CAIREDRSQETQYF.

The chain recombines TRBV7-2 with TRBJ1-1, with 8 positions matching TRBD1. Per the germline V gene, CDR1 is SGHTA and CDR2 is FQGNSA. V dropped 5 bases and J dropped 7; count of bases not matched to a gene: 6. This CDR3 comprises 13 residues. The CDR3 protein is CASSLGQAGEAFF. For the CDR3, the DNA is TGTGCCAGCAGCCTGGGACAGGCGGGTGAAGCTTTCTTT. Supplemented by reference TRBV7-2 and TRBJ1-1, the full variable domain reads GAGVSQSPSNKVTEKGKDVELRCDPISGHTALYWYRQSLGQGLEFLIYFQGNSAPDKSGLPSDRFSAERTGGSVSTLTIQRTQQEDSAVYLCASSLGQAGEAFFGQGTRLTVV.

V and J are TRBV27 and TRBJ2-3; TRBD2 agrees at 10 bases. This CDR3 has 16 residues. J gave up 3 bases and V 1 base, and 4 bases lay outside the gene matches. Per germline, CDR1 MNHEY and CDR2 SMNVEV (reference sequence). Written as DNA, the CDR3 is TGTGCCAGCAGTTTATGGGCTAGCGGGAGTACAGATACGCAGTATTTT. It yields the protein CASSLWASGSTDTQYF.

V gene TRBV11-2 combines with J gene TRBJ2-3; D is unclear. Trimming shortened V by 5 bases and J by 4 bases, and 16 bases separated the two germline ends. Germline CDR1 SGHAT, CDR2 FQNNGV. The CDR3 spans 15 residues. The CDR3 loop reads CASSPDLPAADTQYF. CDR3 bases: TGTGCCAGCAGCCCAGACTTACCGGCGGCAGATACGCAGTATTTT.

The CDR3 is CASSRDGGNTIYF. The CDR3 region has the DNA TGTGCCAGCAGTCGGGACGGTGGAAACACCATATATTTT. The V and J genes are TRBV6-5 and TRBJ1-3; TRBD1 might be the D (5 bases). The CDR3 totals 13 residues. CDR1 is MNHEY, CDR2 SVGAGI, per germline. The germline V and J ends were trimmed by 5 bases and 3 bases, with 8 bases remaining between them.

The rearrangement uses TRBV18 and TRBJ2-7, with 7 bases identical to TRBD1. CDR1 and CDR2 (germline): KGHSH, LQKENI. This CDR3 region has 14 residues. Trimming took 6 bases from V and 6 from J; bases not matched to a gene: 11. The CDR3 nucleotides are TGTGCCAGCTCCGAGGGGCAGGGGGTCCCCGAGCAGTACTTC. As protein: CASSEGQGVPEQYF.

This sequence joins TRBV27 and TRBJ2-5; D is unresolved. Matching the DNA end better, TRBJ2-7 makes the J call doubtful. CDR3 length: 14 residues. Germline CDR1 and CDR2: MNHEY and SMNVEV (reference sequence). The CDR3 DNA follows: TGTGCCAGCAGTGCCCTGAGTGGAGCCTACGAGCAGTACTTC. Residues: CASSALSGAYEQYF.

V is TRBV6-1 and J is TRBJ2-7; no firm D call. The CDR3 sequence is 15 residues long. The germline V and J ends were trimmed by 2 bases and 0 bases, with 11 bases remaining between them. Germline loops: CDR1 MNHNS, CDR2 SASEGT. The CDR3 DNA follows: TGTGCCAGCAGTGAAATGCGGACGGTCTCCTACGAGCAGTACTTC. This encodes CASSEMRTVSYEQYF.

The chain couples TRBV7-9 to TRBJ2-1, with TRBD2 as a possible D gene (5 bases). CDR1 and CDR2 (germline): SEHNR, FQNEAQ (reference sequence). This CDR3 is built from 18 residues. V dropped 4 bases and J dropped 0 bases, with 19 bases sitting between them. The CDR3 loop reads CASSYPKKGESSYNEQFF. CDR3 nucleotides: TGTGCCAGCAGCTACCCAAAAAAGGGAGAAAGCTCCTACAATGAGCAGTTCTTC. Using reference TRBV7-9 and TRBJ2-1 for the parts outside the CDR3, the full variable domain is DTGVSQNPRHKITKRGQNVTFRCDPISEHNRLYWYRQTLGQGPEFLTYFQNEAQLEKSRLLSDRFSAERPKGSFSTLEIQRTEQGDSAMYLCASSYPKKGESSYNEQFFGPGTRLTVL.

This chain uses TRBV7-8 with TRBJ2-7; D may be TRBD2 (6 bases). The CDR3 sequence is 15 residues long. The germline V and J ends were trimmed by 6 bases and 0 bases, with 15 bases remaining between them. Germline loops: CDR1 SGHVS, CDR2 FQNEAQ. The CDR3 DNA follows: TGTGCCAGCAGTGTTAGGTCCGGGAGCTCCTACGAGCAGTACTTC. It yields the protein CASSVRSGSSYEQYF.

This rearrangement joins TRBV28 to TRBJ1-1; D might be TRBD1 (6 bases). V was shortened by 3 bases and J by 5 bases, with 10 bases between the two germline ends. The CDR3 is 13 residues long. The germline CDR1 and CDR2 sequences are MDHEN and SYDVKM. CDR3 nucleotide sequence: TGTGCCAGCAGTTTGGGGGGCTGGACTGAAGCTTTCTTT. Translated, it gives CASSLGGWTEAFF.